What follows are 23 T cell receptor beta chains derived from one specimen sequenced in a study of cytomegalovirus exposure and HLA in healthy donors. PCR primers comprised 60 Vbeta and 13 Jbeta primers. Using immunoSEQ multiplex PCR, the repertoire was profiled, and TCRdb retains in-frame clones only, with some absent. The sample contains roughly 110,000 clones, over 75% of which appear only once. The sequencing sample was made of PBMCs. These receptors came from a man aged 55-75 years in good health and CMV-seronegative.

This clone occurred a few times. The J gene is TRBJ1-2, the V gene TRBV29-1, with a possible D match to TRBD1 (5 bases). Looked up from germline, CDR1 is SQVTM and CDR2 is ANQGSEA. This CDR3 has 13 residues. V lost 4 bases, J lost 3 bases, and 12 bases lay in between. CDR3 loop: CSVGVAGDYGYTF. DNA for the CDR3: TGCAGCGTTGGGGTAGCGGGGGACTATGGCTACACCTTC.

The chain carries TRBV9 and TRBJ2-3; 10 bases are shared with TRBD2. This CDR3 has 16 residues. Looked up from germline, CDR1 is SGDLS and CDR2 is YYNGEE. J gave up 0 bases and V 4 bases, and 5 bases lay outside the gene matches. Here the CDR3 DNA reads TGTGCCAGCAGCCCCCGGGGACTAGCGAGCACAGATACGCAGTATTTT. Translating gives CASSPRGLASTDTQYF.

This chain joins TRBV6-5 and TRBJ2-2; 8 nucleotides match TRBD2. In germline, CDR1 is MNHEY, CDR2 SVGAGI. V lost 6 bases to trimming and J lost 3 bases; unmatched junction nucleotides: 6. This CDR3 comprises 15 residues. The CDR3, as DNA: TGTGCCAGCAGGCGCGGGGGGCGGGACACCGGGGAGCTGTTTTTT. This gives the protein CASRRGGRDTGELFF.

The chain links TRBV2 to TRBJ2-5; D gene uncertain. The V gene's germline CDR1 is SNHLY and CDR2 FYNNEI. The V gene lost 5 bases and the J gene lost 1 base, with 8 bases spanning the gap. This CDR3 region has 13 residues. The CDR3 DNA reads as TGTGCCAGCAGTAGACTCCCCCAAGAGACCCAGTACTTC. Residues: CASSRLPQETQYF.

V is TRBV28 and J is TRBJ1-5, with D possibly being TRBD1 (5 bases). This CDR3 region has 14 residues. Per germline, CDR1 MDHEN and CDR2 SYDVKM. Trimming pared 2 bases from V and 2 bases from J, leaving 7 bases between. CDR3 region: CASSLVQGNQPQHF. CDR3 bases: TGTGCCAGCAGTTTAGTACAGGGCAATCAGCCCCAGCATTTT.

This clone was seen a single time. In DNA form, the CDR3 reads TGTGCCAGCAGTGAGACAGGGAGGAACGACGAGCAGTACTTC. This sequence encodes CASSETGRNDEQYF. The chain carries TRBV2 and TRBJ2-7; tentative D call: TRBD1 (7 bases). The CDR3 has 14 amino acids. Trimming removed 3 bases from V and 5 bases from J, with 14 bases in between. Germline V gives CDR1 SNHLY, CDR2 FYNNEI.

The chain carries TRBV7-2 and TRBJ2-2; D is unclear. In germline, CDR1 is SGHTA, CDR2 FQGNSA. V shed 6 bases and J shed 8 bases, with 10 bases lying between them. The CDR3 is 12 residues long. The CDR3 loop reads CASSPGFGELFF. CDR3 nucleotides: TGTGCCAGCAGTCCAGGATTTGGGGAGCTGTTTTTT.

The chain joins TRBV19 to TRBJ2-2; 7 bases match TRBD1. In germline, CDR1 is LNHDA, CDR2 SQIVND (reference sequence). This CDR3 has 15 residues. J was trimmed by 7 bases and V by 7 bases; bases with no gene match: 12. CDR3 DNA: TGTGCCAGTACCGCCGACAGGGTATATGGCGGGGAGCTGTTTTTT. It encodes CASTADRVYGGELFF.

V and J are TRBV9 and TRBJ1-1; TRBD1 matches at 8 bases. The CDR3 sequence is 15 residues long. Looked up from germline, CDR1 is SGDLS and CDR2 is YYNGEE. The V segment lost 3 bases and the J segment 5 bases; nucleotides outside the gene matches: 9. The CDR3 is CASSATGTGGTEAFF. CDR3 coding DNA: TGTGCCAGCAGCGCAACCGGGACAGGAGGGACTGAAGCTTTCTTT.

This chain joins TRBV18 and TRBJ2-3; D is perhaps TRBD1 (6 bases). Per the germline V gene, CDR1 is KGHSH and CDR2 is LQKENI. Trimming shortened V by 5 bases and J by 5 bases, and 14 bases separated the two germline ends. The CDR3 sequence is 14 residues long. This CDR3 is CASSYRVFEDTQYF. CDR3 DNA sequence: TGTGCCAGCTCATACAGGGTTTTCGAAGATACGCAGTATTTT.

The CDR3 bases are TGTGCCAGCAGCTTAAGAGGAAGCTCCTACAATGAGCAGTTCTTC. It encodes CASSLRGSSYNEQFF. The chain recombines TRBV5-4 with TRBJ2-1; D gene uncertain. V was trimmed by 2 bases and J by 0 bases, leaving 9 bases between them. From germline, CDR1 is SGHNT and CDR2 YYREEE (reference sequence). This CDR3 contains 15 residues.

In DNA, the CDR3 is TGTGCCAGCAGCCCAGCCTTAGCGGGTCGCGCCTCGTCTGGGCAGTTCTTC. It yields the protein CASSPALAGRASSGQFF. This chain links TRBV7-9 with TRBJ2-1; 7 positions agree with TRBD2. Trimming took 5 bases from V and 12 from J; bases not matched to a gene: 22. CDR1 and CDR2 from the germline V gene are SEHNR and FQNEAQ (reference sequence). CDR3 size: 17 residues.

The V gene is TRBV2, the J gene TRBJ1-1, with D perhaps matching TRBD1 (6 bases). The CDR3 consists of 15 residues. Germline-derived CDR1 and CDR2 are SNHLY and FYNNEI. Trimming removed 7 bases at V and 1 base at J, with 16 bases between. The CDR3 DNA reads as TGTGCCAGCACCTCCCTGGGGGCCACGAACACTGAAGCTTTCTTT. Encoded protein: CASTSLGATNTEAFF.

This clone was seen a handful of times. The rearrangement links TRBV5-1 to TRBJ2-5, with TRBD1 as a possible D gene (5 bases). CDR3 length equals 14 residues. V shed 1 base and J shed 5 bases, with 12 bases lying between them. Germline V gives CDR1 SGHRS, CDR2 YFSETQ. CDR3 nucleotides: TGCGCCAGCAGCTTGATAGGCAGGGTTGAGACCCAGTACTTC. Amino acid sequence: CASSLIGRVETQYF.

The rearrangement joins TRBV19 to TRBJ2-2; perhaps TRBD2 as D (7 bases). CDR3 size: 14 residues. The V gene's germline CDR1 is LNHDA and CDR2 SQIVND (reference sequence). Trimming stripped 5 bases from V and 7 bases from J, with 14 bases between. The chain's CDR3 is CASSGRGQVGELFF. The CDR3 DNA follows: TGTGCCAGTAGTGGGAGGGGACAAGTCGGGGAGCTGTTTTTT.

The chain carries TRBV4-3 and TRBJ1-4; D remains ambiguous. This CDR3 is 16 amino acids long. The V and J ends lost 4 bases and 5 bases respectively, with 17 bases between them. The germline gives CDR1 LGHNA, CDR2 YSLEER. The CDR3 DNA reads as TGCGCCAGCAGCCCCCTCGGGCGGGATGAAAATGAAAAACTGTTTTTT. This encodes CASSPLGRDENEKLFF.

The rearrangement joins TRBV5-1 to TRBJ1-2, with TRBD1 as a possible D gene (6 bases). CDR1 is SGHRS and CDR2 is YFSETQ in the germline V gene. CDR3 size: 13 residues. V was cut by 4 bases and J by 8 bases, with 15 bases left in between. CDR3 in amino acids: CASSQQGAGGYTF. CDR3 nucleotide sequence: TGCGCCAGCAGCCAACAGGGCGCAGGGGGCTACACCTTC.

The rearrangement joins TRBV9 to TRBJ1-2, with D maybe TRBD1 (6 bases). Trimming took 0 bases from V and 6 from J, leaving 12 bases between them. This CDR3 spans 14 amino acids. The V gene's germline CDR1 is SGDLS and CDR2 YYNGEE. The CDR3 protein is CASSVGMGADGYTF. The CDR3 DNA follows: TGTGCCAGCAGCGTAGGGATGGGGGCGGATGGCTACACCTTC.

The chain joins TRBV4-3 to TRBJ2-1; TRBD2 aligns across 7 bases. J lost 8 bases, V lost 4 bases, and 14 bases had no gene match. The CDR3 sequence is 16 residues long. Germline CDR1 LGHNA, CDR2 YSLEER. The CDR3 sequence is CASSRGWGGGEDEQFF. CDR3 DNA sequence: TGCGCCAGCAGCCGGGGATGGGGCGGGGGTGAGGATGAGCAGTTCTTC.

The chain employs TRBV4-1 and TRBJ1-2, with D maybe TRBD1 (6 bases). Trimming shortened V by 1 base and J by 0 bases, and 12 bases separated the two germline ends. Germline loops: CDR1 MGHRA, CDR2 YSYEKL. CDR3 size: 16 residues. The DNA of the CDR3 is TGCGCCAGCAGCCAAGCCGACAAGGGGGCTAACTATGGCTACACCTTC. Translated: CASSQADKGANYGYTF.

The chain uses TRBV7-2 and TRBJ1-5, with 7 bases identical to TRBD1. The CDR3 covers 14 residues. V lost 8 bases to trimming and J lost 3 bases; unmatched junction nucleotides: 7. The germline gives CDR1 SGHTA, CDR2 FQGNSA. CDR3 nucleotide sequence: TGTGCCAGCGGCCCTAGGGGGCCCAATCAGCCCCAGCATTTT. Translated, it gives CASGPRGPNQPQHF.

This clone has a handful of counts. This rearrangement joins TRBV10-3 to TRBJ2-3; D uncertain. V was trimmed by 6 bases and J by 4 bases, leaving 11 bases between them. The CDR3 loop spans 13 amino acids. Germline V gene sequence: CDR1 ENHRY, CDR2 SYGVKD. The CDR3 DNA sequence: TGTGCCATCAGCAAAATCCTACCAGATACGCAGTATTTT. It translates to CAISKILPDTQYF.

The gene calls are TRBV14 and TRBJ1-4, with D perhaps matching TRBD1 (5 bases). V was cut by 3 bases and J by 8 bases, with 16 bases left in between. Germline V gene data show CDR1 as SGHDN and CDR2 as FVKESK. The CDR3 is 15 amino acids. Here the CDR3 reads CASSQAGLFGEKLFF. The CDR3 coding sequence is TGTGCCAGCAGCCAGGCGGGACTATTTGGCGAAAAACTGTTTTTT.